Listed below are T cell receptor beta chains from one sample, sequenced in a study of control samples from healthy donors and cancer patients. Sequencing used immunoSEQ multiplex PCR; TCRdb keeps in-frame clones, though not all of them. The repertoire has approximately 86,000 clones, around nine tenths of them found once; the top ten carry 20% to 25%. The sequenced material came from blood. All receptors derive from a young man in good health. CDR3s include the opening cysteine and the closing phenylalanine or tryptophan. Fields, in order: CDR3 length, V gene, J gene, CDR3 protein.

>14|TRBV11-2|TRBJ1-4
CASSRITGLEKLFF
>12|TRBV4-2|TRBJ1-1
CASSLQNTEAFF
>13|TRBV12-5|TRBJ2-5
CASGLGSVETQYF
>14|TRBV27|TRBJ1-3
CASSLGGSGNTIYF
>13|TRBV5-1|TRBJ1-2
CASSLGPGGGYTF
>12|TRBV5-4|TRBJ2-5
CASSQGAETQYF
>15|TRBV11-3|TRBJ2-3
CASSLGGRGTDTQYF
>16|TRBV19|TRBJ1-1
CASSIERIDSNTEAFF
>13|TRBV9|TRBJ2-1
CASSVEGSGGMFF
>11|TRBV29-1|TRBJ1-2
CSVGGSYGYTF
>15|TRBV11-2|TRBJ2-1
CASSLAGGPYNEQFF
>14|TRBV7-8|TRBJ1-4
CASSFGGSNEKLFF
>12|TRBV7-9|TRBJ2-5
CASSSRGETQYF
>16|TRBV4-2|TRBJ2-1
CASSQGLATLYNEQFF
>14|TRBV5-1|TRBJ2-3
CASSSTTRTDTQYF
>15|TRBV29-1|TRBJ1-2
CSVEDPAGIYYGYTF
>14|TRBV2|TRBJ2-2
CASSAGSNTGELFF
>16|TRBV5-1|TRBJ1-3
CASMAGRLISGNTIYF
>13|TRBV3-1/TRBV3-2|TRBJ1-2
CASTNRQIGGYTF
>13|TRBV30|TRBJ2-1
CAWSRPPVDEQFF
>12|TRBV12-3/TRBV12-4|TRBJ1-4
CASGQGGEKLFF
>14|TRBV27|TRBJ1-1
CASSSWISDTEAFF
>14|TRBV5-1|TRBJ2-7
CASSLGQQTYEQYF
>16|TRBV11-2|TRBJ2-5
CASSFSSSGPQETQYF
>15|TRBV24-1|TRBJ2-6
CATSAGDPGANVLTF
>14|TRBV6-8|TRBJ1-4
CASSYKVEDEKLFF
>13|TRBV5-1|TRBJ1-5
CASSLEGVQPQHF
>12|TRBV6-4|TRBJ2-3
CASSDSGDTQYF
>16|TRBV27|TRBJ2-7
CASSPAGTAAAYEQYF
>15|TRBV3-1/TRBV3-2|TRBJ1-4
CASSQGGTGSEKLFF
>17|TRBV6-1|TRBJ1-6
CASSEGDGNIYNSPLHF
>14|TRBV27|TRBJ2-6
CASSLISGANVLTF
>13|TRBV4-1|TRBJ2-7
CASSPQLLYEQYF
>16|TRBV7-8|TRBJ2-1
CASSGYRGSSYNEQFF
>18|TRBV6-1|TRBJ2-2
CASSGPSGGPRVTGELFF
>14|TRBV5-1|TRBJ2-3
CASSYGSSTDTQYF
>15|TRBV7-8|TRBJ2-1
CASSPGQGIYNEQFF
>15|TRBV7-9|TRBJ2-1
CASSPGTPSSNEQFF
>13|TRBV7-3|TRBJ2-1
CASSLLQANEQFF
>14|TRBV6-5|TRBJ1-2
CASSYGQGGYGYTF
>13|TRBV12-3/TRBV12-4|TRBJ1-1
CASSLVAGVEAFF
>15|TRBV19|TRBJ1-5
CASIDRTVSNQPQHF